This T cell receptor beta chain comes out of a study of tumor-infiltrating lymphocytes in primary liver carcinoma. They got blood RNA out of unsorted whole blood and also pulled out germline DNA. None of the patients had received treatment, and all had chronic HBV infection. V lost 0 bases to trimming and J lost 4 bases, with 14 bases between them. Germline CDR1 reads SGHAT; CDR2 reads FQNNGV. The CDR3 has 16 amino acids. Production of TCR beta cDNA used 500 ng total RNA together with a constant-region primer. A slightly modified ARM-PCR protocol with three nested multiplex PCR rounds produced these TCR beta libraries. The opening two PCR rounds, around 9 cycles each, paired TRBV1-TRBV30 forward primers with a C-beta reverse primer. In TCRdb, the multiplex PCR reads were re-called with MiXCR into one record per CDR3 protein. The table shows 300,000 to 350,000 distinct CDR3 sequences, with less than 75% occurring only once.

Material: peripheral blood. The clonotype comes from a middle-aged man with primary liver carcinoma and hepatitis B virus infection. J is TRBJ2-3 and V is TRBV11-2; D perhaps matches TRBD2 (5 bases). In DNA, the CDR3 is TGTGCCAGCAGCTTAGAACTAGAGGGATGGGCAGATACGCAGTATTTT. It is translated as CASSLELEGWADTQYF.